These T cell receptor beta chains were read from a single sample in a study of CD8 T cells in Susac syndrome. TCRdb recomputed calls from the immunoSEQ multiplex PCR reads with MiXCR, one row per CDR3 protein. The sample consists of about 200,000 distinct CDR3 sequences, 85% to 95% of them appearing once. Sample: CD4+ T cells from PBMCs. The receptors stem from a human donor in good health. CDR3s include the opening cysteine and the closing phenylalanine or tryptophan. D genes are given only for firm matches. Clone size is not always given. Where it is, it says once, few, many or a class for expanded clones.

TGTGCCAGCAGCTCCCTAGCGGGAGGTGACAGTGAGCAGTTCTTC	CASSSLAGGDSEQFF	TRBV7-6	TRBJ2-1	TRBD2	.
TGCAGTGCCATCCCAGCGGGACAAGAGACCCAGTACTTC	CSAIPAGQETQYF	TRBV20-1	TRBJ2-5	TRBD2	few
TGTGCCAGCAGCCAAGGGATTCCGCATGAGCAGTTCTTC	CASSQGIPHEQFF	TRBV3-1	TRBJ2-1	.	.
TGTGCCAGCTCACCAGAGGGACACCTTAACTATGGCTACACCTTC	CASSPEGHLNYGYTF	TRBV18	TRBJ1-2	.	.
TGCGCCAGCACCTTCTTTGCGACTAGCGGATACAATGAGCAGTTCTTC	CASTFFATSGYNEQFF	TRBV5-1	TRBJ2-1	TRBD2	.
TGTGCCAGCAGTTTCTCCGGGGCCAACACAGATACGCAGTATTTT	CASSFSGANTDTQYF	TRBV28	TRBJ2-3	.	.
TGCAGCGTTGAAGTAGGGGGAGGCACTGAAGCTTTCTTT	CSVEVGGGTEAFF	TRBV29-1	TRBJ1-1	.	once
TGCAGTGCTAGAGATTGGGCGCGGGGGGTTAAAGAGACCCAGTACTTC	CSARDWARGVKETQYF	TRBV20-1	TRBJ2-5	TRBD2	once
TGTGCCAGCAGCCAAGATACGAGGGAACAGCCCCAGCATTTT	CASSQDTREQPQHF	TRBV3-1	TRBJ1-5	.	.
TGTGCCAGCAGGGACAGGGCGGCCTATGGCTACACCTTC	CASRDRAAYGYTF	TRBV27	TRBJ1-2	TRBD1	.
TGTGCCAGCAGGCCGGGCGGGCCAGATACGCAGTATTTT	CASRPGGPDTQYF	TRBV7-2	TRBJ2-3	.	.
TGTGCCTGTACCGTCTCCGAGGGGGGCTACACCTTC	CACTVSEGGYTF	TRBV30	TRBJ1-2	.	once
TGCAGCTTAAGCTCCTACAATGAGCAGTTCTTC	CSLSSYNEQFF	TRBV29-1	TRBJ2-1	.	.
TGTGCCAGCAGCCAAGACTGGGGCGATGAGCAGTTCTTC	CASSQDWGDEQFF	TRBV14	TRBJ2-1	.	.
TGTGCTAGTGGTCCGCGCTCAAACACTGAAGCTTTCTTT	CASGPRSNTEAFF	TRBV12-5	TRBJ1-1	.	.
TGTGCCTGGAAATCCTCCCCCCCCGGCGGGAGGGTCGACAATGAGCAGTTCTTC	CAWKSSPPGGRVDNEQFF	TRBV30	TRBJ2-1	TRBD2	.
TGCAGCGTTGGGCAGGGTTGGGGAGCTGAAGCTTTCTTT	CSVGQGWGAEAFF	TRBV29-1	TRBJ1-1	.	.
TGTGCCAGCAGCCTCCAGGGGTCTGAAGCTTTCTTT	CASSLQGSEAFF	TRBV11-2	TRBJ1-1	.	.
TGTGCCAGCAGTCGGGACAGGGGATACTACGAGCAGTACTTC	CASSRDRGYYEQYF	TRBV6-6	TRBJ2-7	TRBD1	.
TGTGCCAGTAGTCAAGCTCGGGACAGGGGAGAGACCCAGTACTTC	CASSQARDRGETQYF	TRBV19	TRBJ2-5	TRBD1	.
TGCAGTGCTCCCCTCGCTCCATTGGACACTGAAGCTTTCTTT	CSAPLAPLDTEAFF	TRBV20-1	TRBJ1-1	.	.
TGTGCCAGCAGTTTGGTTCAGGGAGGCAAAAACATTCAGTACTTC	CASSLVQGGKNIQYF	TRBV12-3/TRBV12-4	TRBJ2-4	.	.
TGTGCCATCAGTGCGAACGCGGACGGCGAGCAGTACTTC	CAISANADGEQYF	TRBV10-3	TRBJ2-7	.	.
TGTGCCAGCAGTTTAGATCCTGGTTATCGGTCCTATGGCTACACCTTC	CASSLDPGYRSYGYTF	TRBV12-3/TRBV12-4	TRBJ1-2	.	.
TGTGCCAGCAGTCCCGACCCGTCCTCGGCCAACGTCCTGACTTTC	CASSPDPSSANVLTF	TRBV12-3/TRBV12-4	TRBJ2-6	.	.
TGTGCCAGCGGTGGGGACCTTGGACAGGCTCGCCAAGAGACCCAGTACTTC	CASGGDLGQARQETQYF	TRBV6-1	TRBJ2-5	TRBD1	.
TGTGCCAGCAGTTTCGGGGGTGGGCCCAGTGAGACCCAGTACTTC	CASSFGGGPSETQYF	TRBV12-3/TRBV12-4	TRBJ2-5	.	once
TGTGCCAGCGCCGACAGACACACTGAAGCTTTCTTT	CASADRHTEAFF	TRBV12-3/TRBV12-4	TRBJ1-1	.	.
TGCAGCGCTTGGGATGCTCAAGAGACCCAGTACTTC	CSAWDAQETQYF	TRBV29-1	TRBJ2-5	.	.
TGCAGTTCATCAGGGATCGGGGCCGGGGAGCTGTTTTTT	CSSSGIGAGELFF	TRBV29-1	TRBJ2-2	.	.
TGTGCCAGCAGGGGGGCGGGGACGGGCAATCAGCCCCAGCATTTT	CASRGAGTGNQPQHF	TRBV25-1	TRBJ1-5	.	.
TGTGCCAGCAGTTTATCGATCTTGGGTACTACTGAAGCTTTCTTT	CASSLSILGTTEAFF	TRBV27	TRBJ1-1	.	.
TGTGCCAGCAGCCGCAACCAGGACCAGTACTTC	CASSRNQDQYF	TRBV11-2	TRBJ2-5	.	.
TGCAGTGCCCGGACAGGGTTCACAGATACGCAGTATTTT	CSARTGFTDTQYF	TRBV20-1	TRBJ2-3	TRBD1	.
TGCGCCAGCAGCCAAGAATCTAGAGGGGAAAAACTGTTTTTT	CASSQESRGEKLFF	TRBV4-3	TRBJ1-4	.	.
TGTGCCAGCAGCCAGGGCAGACCAGATACGCAGTATTTT	CASSQGRPDTQYF	TRBV3-1	TRBJ2-3	.	.
TGCGCCAGCAGCCAAGATCGGAGCCGATTGGGTCCCCAGTACTTC	CASSQDRSRLGPQYF	TRBV4-1	TRBJ2-5	.	few
TGCAGCGTTGCGGCAGCTTACACAGATACGCAGTATTTT	CSVAAAYTDTQYF	TRBV29-1	TRBJ2-3	.	few
TGTGCCAGCAGTCGGGACAGCATCTACGAGCAGTACTTC	CASSRDSIYEQYF	TRBV6-6	TRBJ2-7	TRBD1	.
TGTGCCAGCAGCGTAGCGGGTAGTAGAAACACCGGGGAGCTGTTTTTT	CASSVAGSRNTGELFF	TRBV9	TRBJ2-2	.	.
TGTGCCAGCAGCGTAGTTGCGGAGAACACTGAAGCTTTCTTT	CASSVVAENTEAFF	TRBV9	TRBJ1-1	.	.
TGTGCCAGCGTTGCCCTAGAGACCCAGTACTTC	CASVALETQYF	TRBV12-3/TRBV12-4	TRBJ2-5	.	.
TGCAGTGCTAGGAATTTGTGGGTGGGGAACACTGAAGCTTTCTTT	CSARNLWVGNTEAFF	TRBV20-1	TRBJ1-1	.	.
TGTGCCAGTAGTATAGTCGCAGATACGCAGTATTTT	CASSIVADTQYF	TRBV19	TRBJ2-3	.	.
TGTGCCAGCAGCTTCACAGGGGGCACAGATACGCAGTATTTT	CASSFTGGTDTQYF	TRBV11-2	TRBJ2-3	TRBD1	.
TGCAGCGTTGAAAGGACGGACCCCTACAATGAGCAGTTCTTC	CSVERTDPYNEQFF	TRBV29-1	TRBJ2-1	.	.
TGTGCCAGCAGTCGCGGGGTGTCAGGCGAGCAGTACTTC	CASSRGVSGEQYF	TRBV6-5	TRBJ2-7	.	.
TGTGCCAGCAGCCCCTGGACAGAGTTATATGGCTACACCTTC	CASSPWTELYGYTF	TRBV27	TRBJ1-2	.	.
TGTGCCAGCAGCGCAACAGGGTCTGGTCCAGATACGCAGTATTTT	CASSATGSGPDTQYF	TRBV9	TRBJ2-3	.	.
TGTGCCTGGAGTGTGGATGGAACCGGGGAGCTGTTTTTT	CAWSVDGTGELFF	TRBV30	TRBJ2-2	.	.
TGTGCCAGCAGCTTAGCGCTGGCCACAGATACGCAGTATTTT	CASSLALATDTQYF	TRBV7-9	TRBJ2-3	.	.
TGTGCCAGCACGTTGTCCTTTCAAGAGACCCAGTACTTC	CASTLSFQETQYF	TRBV25-1	TRBJ2-5	.	.
TGCAGCGTTGAAGACGAGAGGGGGGGGAATGAGCAGTTCTTC	CSVEDERGGNEQFF	TRBV29-1	TRBJ2-1	.	.
TGTGCCAGCAGTCATTACAGGGAATGGTCCGGGGAGCTGTTTTTT	CASSHYREWSGELFF	TRBV12-3/TRBV12-4	TRBJ2-2	.	once
TGCAGCGTTGCGGGGGTTGGTTCCACTGAAGCTTTCTTT	CSVAGVGSTEAFF	TRBV29-1	TRBJ1-1	.	once
TGTGCCAGCAGCGTAGAACCCACGCAAGCTAACTATGGCTACACCTTC	CASSVEPTQANYGYTF	TRBV9	TRBJ1-2	.	.
TGTGCCAGCAGCCAAGAGTGGTTGCAGTTCTTC	CASSQEWLQFF	TRBV14	TRBJ2-1	.	.